Following are 13 T cell receptor beta chains from one sample sequenced in a study of T cell responses to AZD1222 COVID-19 vaccine. This table comes from immunoSEQ multiplex PCR, and its TCRdb copy is limited to in-frame clones, with some not included. The table has some 98,000 clones, roughly 84% seen once. The sample here was peripheral blood, taken on day 0 of AZD1222 vaccination. These receptors all come from an adult in good health.

The chain recombines TRBV3-1 (or the pseudogene TRBV3-2) with TRBJ1-2; the D is unclear. V shed 0 bases and J shed 8 bases, with 10 bases lying between them. Germline loops: CDR1 LGHDT, CDR2 YNNKEL (reference sequence). The CDR3 loop spans 13 amino acids. CDR3 bases: TGTGCCAGCAGCCAAGACGGGGAGAGGGGCTACACCTTC. Protein product: CASSQDGERGYTF.

The J gene is TRBJ2-7, the V gene TRBV6-5; D uncertain. Trimming pared 2 bases from V and 4 bases from J, leaving 15 bases between. The CDR3 has 15 amino acids. Per germline, CDR1 MNHEY and CDR2 SVGAGI. CDR3 loop: CASSYGAAGVYEQYF. For the CDR3, the DNA is TGTGCCAGCAGTTACGGTGCAGCTGGCGTTTACGAGCAGTACTTC.

J is TRBJ2-3 and V is TRBV5-1; 8 nucleotides line up with TRBD2. The germline CDR1 and CDR2 sequences are SGHRS and YFSETQ. V lost 0 bases, J lost 3 bases, and 12 bases stayed unmatched. This CDR3 contains 18 residues. CDR3 sequence reads: CASSLGAAGVFYTDTQYF. CDR3 nucleotide sequence: TGCGCCAGCAGCTTGGGTGCAGCGGGGGTCTTTTATACAGATACGCAGTATTTT.

Remarks on this clone: An end of the junction does not agree with germline; a read error may underlie this. This chain joins TRBV18 and TRBJ2-7; no definite D call. There are 10 residues in the CDR3. CDR1 is KGHSH and CDR2 is LQKENI in the germline V gene. In DNA, the CDR3 is TGTGCCAGCCCACCCCCCGAGCAGTACTTC. Its protein is CASPPPEQYF.

The chain recombines TRBV7-2 with TRBJ1-2, with TRBD1 identical over 7 bases. V gave up 1 base and J gave up 7 bases; unmatched junction bases: 6. The CDR3 consists of 14 residues. Germline assignment: CDR1 SGHTA and CDR2 FQGNSA. Written as DNA, the CDR3 is TGTGCCAGCAGCTTAGGCAGGGGGACTTTTGGCTACACCTTC. It yields the protein CASSLGRGTFGYTF. Looking up the rest from reference TRBV7-2 and TRBJ1-2 gives the full variable domain: GAGVSQSPSNKVTEKGKDVELRCDPISGHTALYWYRQSLGQGLEFLIYFQGNSAPDKSGLPSDRFSAERTGGSVSTLTIQRTQQEDSAVYLCASSLGRGTFGYTFGSGTRLTVV.

The genes are TRBV6-1 and TRBJ1-2; TRBD1 is a possible D gene (6 bases). Deletions cut 3 bases from V and 4 bases from J, with 12 bases between. Germline CDR1 and CDR2: MNHNS and SASEGT. CDR3 length: 14 residues. The CDR3 reads CASSETGALYGYTF. CDR3 in DNA: TGTGCCAGCAGTGAGACAGGCGCTCTCTATGGCTACACCTTC.

The gene calls are TRBV11-1 and TRBJ1-1, with 12 bases lining up with TRBD1. Germline CDR1 is SGHAT and CDR2 is FQDESV (reference sequence). Trimming took 5 bases from V and 5 from J; bases not matched to a gene: 9. The CDR3 covers 16 residues. CDR3 coding DNA: TGTGCCAGCAGCGGGGGACAGGGGGCGGGAAGAACTGAAGCTTTCTTT. Amino acids: CASSGGQGAGRTEAFF. The full variable domain, rest sourced from reference TRBV11-1 and TRBJ1-1, is EAEVAQSPRYKITEKSQAVAFWCDPISGHATLYWYRQILGQGPELLVQFQDESVVDDSQLPKDRFSAERLKGVDSTLKIQPAELGDSAMYLCASSGGQGAGRTEAFFGQGTRLTVV.

This chain links TRBV5-1 with TRBJ2-7; TRBD1 matches at 7 bases. Germline loops: CDR1 SGHRS, CDR2 YFSETQ. There are 13 residues in the CDR3. J gave up 5 bases and V 4 bases, and 6 bases lay outside the gene matches. CDR3 protein: CASSTSTGNEQYF. Written as DNA, the CDR3 is TGCGCCAGCAGCACCTCGACAGGGAACGAGCAGTACTTC.

The CDR3 coding sequence is TGTGCCAGTAGTGTGGGACCATACAATGAGCAGTTCTTC. Encoded protein: CASSVGPYNEQFF. The genes are TRBV19 and TRBJ2-1; D possibly matches TRBD1 or TRBD2 (5 bases each). CDR1 and CDR2 from the germline V gene are LNHDA and SQIVND (reference sequence). CDR3 length equals 13 residues. Trimming removed 5 bases from V and 4 bases from J, with 9 bases in between.

This clone came up once. The chain uses TRBV3-1 (or the pseudogene TRBV3-2) and TRBJ1-2; possible D gene TRBD1, 6 bases. CDR3 length equals 15 residues. From germline, CDR1 is LGHDT and CDR2 YNNKEL (reference sequence). The germline V and J ends were trimmed by 4 bases and 6 bases, with 18 bases remaining between them. CDR3 amino acids: CASSPLGGLMDGYTF. CDR3 DNA sequence: TGTGCCAGCAGCCCCCTTGGGGGGCTAATGGATGGCTACACCTTC.

The genes are TRBV7-2 and TRBJ1-2; tentatively, D is TRBD1 (6 bases). Germline V gene sequence: CDR1 SGHTA, CDR2 FQGNSA. This CDR3 is built from 13 residues. Trimming stripped 6 bases from V and 4 bases from J, with 12 bases between. The DNA for the CDR3 is TGTGCCAGCAGTAACGACAGGTTCTATGGCTACACCTTC. As protein: CASSNDRFYGYTF. The entire variable domain, with the rest obtained from reference TRBV7-2 and TRBJ1-2, is as follows: GAGVSQSPSNKVTEKGKDVELRCDPISGHTALYWYRQSLGQGLEFLIYFQGNSAPDKSGLPSDRFSAERTGGSVSTLTIQRTQQEDSAVYLCASSNDRFYGYTFGSGTRLTVV.

The V gene is TRBV12-3 or TRBV12-4, the J gene TRBJ1-1; no clear D. Trimming took off 3 bases at V and 0 bases at J, with 5 bases between the two ends. The CDR3 is made up of 13 amino acids. This chain's CDR3 is CASSFGLNTEAFF. Written as DNA, the CDR3 is TGTGCCAGCAGTTTCGGCTTGAACACTGAAGCTTTCTTT.

The chain carries TRBV28 and TRBJ1-5; D gene ambiguous. V lost 6 bases and J 7 bases, leaving 10 bases between the germline ends. The CDR3 is made up of 12 amino acids. Germline CDR1 is MDHEN and CDR2 is SYDVKM. The CDR3 sequence is CASSQGSQPQHF. The CDR3 nucleotides read TGTGCCAGCAGCCAAGGATCCCAGCCCCAGCATTTT.